The next 19 T cell receptor beta chains were all read from a single sample in a study of T cells after yellow fever vaccination. TCRdb reprocessed the 5' RACE reads via MiXCR and lists one record per CDR3 protein. The top ten hold 30% to 40% of the sample, which has about 130,000 distinct CDR3 sequences, roughly 8.2% seen once. The sample here was CD8+ T cells sorted from PBMCs, taken on the day of the yellow fever booster vaccination. The receptor set was obtained from a man younger than 35 who received the YFV17D yellow fever vaccine.

This clonotype turned up a few times. J is TRBJ2-3 and V is TRBV5-4; D gene uncertain. V lost 0 bases and J lost 4, with 12 bases in between. This CDR3 spans 15 amino acids. Germline V lookup: CDR1 SGHNT, CDR2 YYREEE (reference sequence). The CDR3 nucleotides are TGTGCCAGCAGCTTGGCCCAGCGCCCCCCAGATACGCAGTATTTT. Translating it yields CASSLAQRPPDTQYF.

CDR3 region: CASSLGSLSYNEQFF. The CDR3 bases are TGTGCCAGCAGCTTAGGTTCCCTTTCCTACAATGAGCAGTTCTTC. The chain uses TRBV7-2 and TRBJ2-1, with unresolved D. Trimming pared 1 base from V and 1 base from J, leaving 8 bases between. Germline V lookup: CDR1 SGHTA, CDR2 FQGNSA. The CDR3 totals 15 residues.

This clonotype was seen more than once but under ten times. V and J are TRBV4-1 and TRBJ1-3; D call uncertain. V was cut by 1 base and J by 0 bases, with 4 bases left in between. CDR3 length: 14 residues. The germline V gene has CDR1 MGHRA and CDR2 YSYEKL. CDR3 coding DNA: TGCGCCAGCAGCCAAGGAGTCTCTGGAAACACCATATATTTT. Amino acid sequence: CASSQGVSGNTIYF.

This clonotype was detected a few times. The chain has TRBV7-2 and TRBJ2-3, with TRBD2 matching over 8 bases. The germline gives CDR1 SGHTA, CDR2 FQGNSA. The ends lost 3 bases at V and 0 bases at J; junction bases unmatched: 17. The CDR3 runs 20 residues. CDR3 residues: CASSFPPPGTSGVSTDTQYF. DNA for the CDR3: TGTGCCAGCAGCTTCCCTCCTCCGGGGACTAGTGGGGTGAGCACAGATACGCAGTATTTT.

This sequence joins TRBV29-1 and TRBJ2-7; D is ambiguous. Germline V gives CDR1 SQVTM, CDR2 ANQGSEA. The CDR3 extends over 12 amino acids. V lost 2 bases and J lost 5, with 10 bases in between. For the CDR3, the DNA is TGCAGCGTTGAACAGTTGCCGGACGAGCAGTACGTC. Translated, it gives CSVEQLPDEQYV.

This clonotype was recorded a few times. The chain combines TRBV5-5 with TRBJ2-1, with D perhaps matching TRBD1 (6 bases). Germline values: CDR1 SGHKS, CDR2 YYEKEE (reference sequence). V was shortened by 4 bases and J by 7 bases, with 12 bases between the two germline ends. The CDR3 is 13 residues long. The CDR3 spells CASSGAQGNEQFF. The CDR3 DNA follows: TGTGCCAGCAGCGGGGCACAGGGAAATGAGCAGTTCTTC.

This clonotype was observed a few times. V usage is TRBV6-5 and J usage is TRBJ2-6; 9 positions agree with TRBD1. This CDR3 contains 16 residues. V was pared by 5 bases and J by 2 bases, with 4 bases of the junction left unmatched. Looked up from germline, CDR1 is MNHEY and CDR2 is SVGAGI. The CDR3 region is CASSTTGGTGANVLTF. The CDR3 DNA is TGTGCCAGCAGTACGACAGGGGGAACTGGGGCCAACGTCCTGACTTTC.

The V call is TRBV5-6, the J call TRBJ2-7; the D call may be TRBD1 or TRBD2 (5 bases each). CDR3 size: 15 residues. Looked up from germline, CDR1 is SGHDT and CDR2 is YYEEEE. Trimming removed 7 bases from V and 6 bases from J, with 23 bases in between. The CDR3 nucleotides read TGTGCCAGCGGCGGTCCTCGGGGCTCGACTTCCGAGCAGTACTTC. As protein: CASGGPRGSTSEQYF.

The chain employs TRBV20-1 and TRBJ2-7; the match to TRBD2 covers 13 bases. Germline values: CDR1 DFQATT, CDR2 SNEGSKA (reference sequence). V was pared by 5 bases and J by 2 bases, with 6 bases of the junction left unmatched. The length of the CDR3 is 15 residues. In DNA form, the CDR3 reads TGCAGTGCTGGGGGACTAGCGGGGCTAACCTACGAGCAGTACGTC. Translated, it gives CSAGGLAGLTYEQYV.

In its sample, this clonotype was seen many times. This chain uses TRBV29-1 with TRBJ2-1; a possible D gene is TRBD2 (6 bases). CDR1 and CDR2 from the germline V gene are SQVTM and ANQGSEA. V gave up 3 bases and J gave up 8 bases, with 11 bases separating them. CDR3 length equals 12 residues. The CDR3 is CSVEERDYEQFF. CDR3 sequence (DNA): TGCAGCGTTGAGGAGAGGGACTATGAGCAGTTCTTC.

This clonotype was detected only a few times. The chain carries TRBV27 and TRBJ1-1; possibly TRBD1 for D (6 bases). The germline gives CDR1 MNHEY, CDR2 SMNVEV (reference sequence). The CDR3 length is 14 residues. The V end lost 5 bases, the J end lost 5 bases, and 15 bases lay between the germline ends. CDR3 nucleotides: TGTGCCAGCAGTCAAACGGACAGCTGGACTGAAGCTTTCTTT. This translates into CASSQTDSWTEAFF.

This clonotype was observed a few times. V is TRBV4-1 and J is TRBJ2-7; perhaps TRBD2 as D (6 bases). The V and J ends lost 0 bases and 2 bases respectively, with 11 bases between them. Germline values: CDR1 MGHRA, CDR2 YSYEKL. The CDR3 has 15 residues. The CDR3 protein is CASSQDSREAYEQYF. For the CDR3, the DNA is TGCGCCAGCAGCCAAGATAGCAGGGAGGCCTACGAGCAGTACTTC.

The chain links TRBV7-6 to TRBJ1-4; TRBD1 is a possible D gene (5 bases). The CDR3 covers 16 residues. V shed 2 bases and J shed 5 bases, with 15 bases lying between them. CDR1 and CDR2 (germline): SGHVS, FNYEAQ. The chain's CDR3 is CASSLRPPGRNEKLFF. The CDR3 DNA follows: TGTGCCAGCAGCTTACGTCCGCCAGGGAGGAATGAAAAACTGTTTTTT.

Turning to this clonotype: One end of the junction is discordant with germline, which a read error may explain. The rearrangement uses TRBV4-3 and TRBJ2-1; 12 nucleotides agree with TRBD2. The germline CDR1 and CDR2 sequences are LGHNA and YSLEER. CDR3 length equals 15 residues. The CDR3 nucleotides read TGCGCCAGCAGCCAAGACCTAGCGGGGGGGTATGAGCAGCTCTTC. Amino acids: CASSQDLAGGYEQLF.

This clonotype showed up many times. CDR3 in amino acids: CSAREDSEIDTQYF. Here the CDR3 DNA reads TGCAGTGCTAGAGAGGACAGTGAAATTGATACGCAGTATTTT. J is TRBJ2-3 and V is TRBV20-1; D is possibly TRBD1 (6 bases). Germline assignment: CDR1 DFQATT and CDR2 SNEGSKA (reference sequence). V lost 0 bases to trimming and J lost 6 bases, with 13 bases between them. The CDR3 length is 14 residues.

This clonotype has a count of ten or more. The rearrangement uses TRBV15 and TRBJ2-6; the D gene is possibly TRBD1 (5 bases). Trimming removed 8 bases at V and 3 bases at J, with 14 bases between. This CDR3 has 15 amino acids. Germline CDR1 and CDR2: LNHNV and YYDKDF (reference sequence). The CDR3 here is CATLDSVFGANVLTF. In nucleotides, the CDR3 is TGTGCCACCCTAGACAGTGTCTTTGGGGCCAACGTCCTGACTTTC.

The J gene is TRBJ2-5, the V gene TRBV5-4; maybe TRBD2 (5 bases). CDR3 size: 15 residues. The ends were cut back, 2 bases at V and 5 bases at J, with 16 bases in the middle. Per germline, CDR1 SGHNT and CDR2 YYREEE (reference sequence). The CDR3 sequence: CASSFAGSELETQYF. CDR3 in DNA: TGTGCCAGCAGCTTCGCGGGTTCCGAGTTGGAGACCCAGTACTTC.

This clonotype appeared many times. The J gene is TRBJ1-1, the V gene TRBV29-1; D unresolved. This CDR3 has 12 amino acids. Germline CDR1 and CDR2: SQVTM and ANQGSEA. With 6 bases removed from V and 1 base from J, the gap between germline ends came to 9 bases. Written as DNA, the CDR3 is TGCAGCGTCACCGTAGGGAACACTGAAGCTTTCTTT. Encoded protein: CSVTVGNTEAFF.

This clonotype has a handful of counts. The chain employs TRBV6-2 or TRBV6-3 and TRBJ2-7, with D maybe TRBD2 (5 bases). This CDR3 has 15 residues. V lost 2 bases and J 2 bases, leaving 13 bases between the germline ends. Germline V gene data show CDR1 as MNHEY and CDR2 as SVGEGT. The CDR3 bases are TGTGCCAGCAGTTACCGGGCGGGCTTAACCTACGAGCAGTACGTC. It specifies CASSYRAGLTYEQYV.